The text below deals with one T cell receptor beta chain. Its antigen is still unknown. Per-base qualities were not stored, and no clone one base away is much larger. The data were taken from a study of blood T cell repertoires in COVID-19 (dated by TCRdb to about 2020). Regarding the complete study: Collaborator samples came from the United States, Italy and Spain and covered acute and convalescent phases of COVID-19. Samples came from the ongoing ImmuneRACE study (first 160 participants) plus 1,254 subjects from 6 global collaborators. Where HLA class I and class II types were available, the types were taken from metadata supplied by the sample provider, not from assay-based typing. A de-identified subject ID, COVID-19 status, age in years and sex were almost always included in the sample metadata. The repertoires were made available in a free public database intended to serve as a resource for research on the immune response to SARS-CoV-2. The material from the prospective study consisted of cDNA or gDNA derived from T cells, B-cell-depleted T cells, or PBMCs. Subjects who had been exposed to COVID-19, were actively infected with it, or had recovered from it provided the deeply sampled blood TCRbeta repertoires that made up the dataset.

The paper's findings and limits, for the study overall: How much clinical and demographic metadata was included differed by source and by participant, and the metadata was provided uncurated.

TCRbeta CDR3 regions were amplified from genomic DNA using the immunoSEQ Assay, a bias-controlled multiplex PCR. On the study's bioinformatics: The number of nucleated cells in each sample was estimated from the amplification of reference gene primers within the assay. To quantify the absolute abundance of each unique TCRbeta CDR3 rearrangement, sequence reads were collapsed and filtered. For each sample, productive Simpson clonality was calculated as the square root of Simpson's diversity index across productive rearrangements. Held by TCRdb, this immuneACCESS table contains in-frame sequences only and omits some clones. Under half of the omission traces to an unresolved V gene where checked; the cause of the rest is unknown. D and trimming come from the DNA, and the V and J calls and clone size come from that table. This sample has roughly 79,000 clones in its table, and 80% of those were observed once. The top ten constitute 4.5% to 7% of the sample.

Whole blood was collected in K2EDTA tubes by collaborating institutions according to the institutions' own protocols. For TCRbeta analysis, collaborators shipped samples in one of three forms: frozen whole blood, isolated PBMCs, or DNA extracted from either of those sample types. Unmatched junction bases come to 19, with V trimmed by 6 bases and J by 7 bases. The germline V gene (reference sequence) provides CDR1 LNHDA and CDR2 SQIVND. Reading from cysteine to phenylalanine, the CDR3 counts 18 amino acids. The CDR3 DNA has 54 bases and is translated from base 1. Specimen: peripheral blood. The rearranged chain carries TRBV19 and TRBJ2-1; 9 bases in between match TRBD2. The sequence derives from a man aged 55 to 70 with active or convalescent COVID-19. The CDR3 has the sequence CASRAGGVAGATGNEQFF. At the DNA level, the sequence is TGTGCCAGTAGGGCCGGAGGGGTAGCGGGGGCCACGGGGAATGAGCAGTTCTTC.